This T cell receptor (beta chain) comes out of a study of regulatory T cells in long-lasting Graves disease. General study points: Repertoires from persistent disease leaned toward TRBV28, TRBJ1-2 and TRBJ2-5.

This clonotype has at least ten counts. The target antigen is unknown. V dropped 2 bases and J dropped 0 bases, with 10 bases sitting between them. The CDR3 contains 15 residues. From germline, CDR1 is SGDLS and CDR2 YYNGEE. The TCR beta library used iRepertoire HTBI primers with Arm-PCR amplification of CDR3. MiXCR was run by TCRdb on the multiplex PCR reads, yielding one entry per CDR3 protein. The table shows about 440,000 distinct CDR3 sequences, with 15% occurring only once. Time point reported: newly diagnosed GD, antithyroid drugs for less than 3 months. PBMC RNA was the source of the TCR library. Xi'an, China, was home to the endocrinology department that provided patients. Separately, the same data were catalogued under a study of T cells in Graves' hyperthyroidism and ophthalmopathy. That paper states: A patient was excluded if there was uncontrolled infection, other autoimmune disease, pregnancy or lactation.

The specimen was peripheral blood mononuclear cells (PBMCs), collected at new diagnosis, from a patient treated with antithyroid drugs. The clonotype comes from a woman in her 30s with Graves disease. J is TRBJ2-3 and V is TRBV9, with D possibly called TRBD1 or TRBD2 (5 bases each). For the CDR3, the DNA is TGTGCCAGCAGCGTTGGGGGATCTAGCACAGATACGCAGTATTTT. Protein sequence: CASSVGGSSTDTQYF. Full variable domain (remainder filled in from reference TRBV9 and TRBJ2-3): DSGVTQTPKHLITATGQRVTLRCSPRSGDLSVYWYQQSLDQGLQFLIQYYNGEERAKGNILERFSAQQFPDLHSELNLSSLELGDSALYFCASSVGGSSTDTQYFGPGTRLTVL.